One sample yielded the 21 T cell receptor beta chains listed below, sequenced in a study of cytomegalovirus exposure and HLA in healthy donors. TCRdb's copy holds only in-frame clones and misses some; the assay was immunoSEQ multiplex PCR. Among some 200,000 clones, 80% to 95% were seen once, and the ten largest hold roughly 1%. Sequenced sample: PBMCs. The receptors originated from a woman in her late teens or twenties in good health and CMV-seronegative.

This chain connects TRBV30 to TRBJ1-3; D gene unclear. This CDR3 is built from 13 residues. The ends were cut back, 4 bases at V and 7 bases at J, with 14 bases in the middle. Germline-derived CDR1 and CDR2 are GTSNPN and SVGIG (reference sequence). Here the CDR3 reads CAWMSDDTNTIYF. DNA for the CDR3: TGTGCCTGGATGAGTGACGACACCAACACCATATATTTT.

The chain combines TRBV10-3 with TRBJ2-2, with 10 bases identical to TRBD2. Germline V gene sequence: CDR1 ENHRY, CDR2 SYGVKD. The CDR3 consists of 14 residues. J gave up 5 bases and V 8 bases, and 5 bases lay outside the gene matches. In nucleotides, the CDR3 is TGTGCCATCGAGCGGGAGGGGACTACCGGGGAGCTGTTTTTT. Its protein product is CAIEREGTTGELFF.

V and J are TRBV5-4 and TRBJ2-5; D might be TRBD1 (6 bases). Germline V lookup: CDR1 SGHNT, CDR2 YYREEE (reference sequence). V was cut by 4 bases and J by 5 bases, with 18 bases left in between. CDR3 length equals 15 residues. The CDR3 spells CASSPTQGIGETQYF. DNA of the CDR3: TGTGCCAGCAGCCCGACACAGGGTATTGGGGAGACCCAGTACTTC. The variable domain in full, completed from reference TRBV5-4 and TRBJ2-5, reads ETGVTQSPTHLIKTRGQQVTLRCSSQSGHNTVSWYQQALGQGPQFIFQYYREEENGRGNFPPRFSGLQFPNYSSELNVNALELDDSALYLCASSPTQGIGETQYFGPGTRLLVL.

The table lists this clone with a count of one. The gene calls are TRBV1 and TRBJ2-7; the listed D gene, TRBD2, was not tested against the DNA. TRBV1 is reported as a pseudogene. The CDR3 totals 18 residues. CDR3 coding DNA: TGCACCAGCAGCCAAACGGGTGGGACTAGCGGCACCGTGGACGAGCAGTACTTC. It yields the protein CTSSQTGGTSGTVDEQYF.

The rearrangement uses TRBV5-1 and TRBJ2-3, with a tentative D call TRBD1 (6 bases). The germline CDR1 and CDR2 sequences are SGHRS and YFSETQ. The CDR3 contains 17 residues. Trimming removed 3 bases from V and 0 bases from J, with 17 bases in between. CDR3 sequence (DNA): TGCGCCAGCAGCTCCTCCCGTCAGGGGATGAGCACAGATACGCAGTATTTT. It codes for CASSSSRQGMSTDTQYF.

The rearrangement joins TRBV20-1 to TRBJ1-6; no clear D gene. There are 11 residues in the CDR3. V lost 4 bases and J lost 8, with 6 bases in between. Germline loops: CDR1 DFQATT, CDR2 SNEGSKA (reference sequence). Here the CDR3 DNA reads TGCAGTGCTACCCATTATTCACCCCTCCACTTT. It translates to CSATHYSPLHF.

This clone occurred once. This chain connects TRBV6-6 to TRBJ2-1, with D perhaps matching TRBD2 (6 bases). Germline CDR1 is MNHNY and CDR2 is SVGAGI (reference sequence). The CDR3 spans 15 residues. V was cut by 4 bases and J by 1 base, with 11 bases left in between. The CDR3 DNA follows: TGTGCCAGCAGTTTTCTAGCGCCTTCCTACAATGAGCAGTTCTTC. Translated: CASSFLAPSYNEQFF.

The chain joins TRBV19 to TRBJ1-4, with 9 positions matching TRBD1. From germline, CDR1 is LNHDA and CDR2 SQIVND (reference sequence). The CDR3 is made up of 14 amino acids. Unmatched junction bases numbered 6, after V lost 7 bases and J lost 6 bases. The CDR3 region has the DNA TGTGCCAGTACCGACAGGGGGGGAGATGAAAAACTGTTTTTT. Translation: CASTDRGGDEKLFF.

J is TRBJ1-5 and V is TRBV2; no reliable D call. V was trimmed by 9 bases and J by 0 bases, leaving 6 bases between them. Germline CDR1 reads SNHLY; CDR2 reads FYNNEI. The CDR3 has 12 amino acids. The CDR3, as DNA: TGTGCCAGTACAGTTAGCAATCAGCCCCAGCATTTT. Translated, it gives CASTVSNQPQHF.

In the case of this clone: Germline is not matched at one junction end, which may reflect a read error. The chain links TRBV5-4 to TRBJ1-2; the match to TRBD1 covers 11 bases. The germline V gene has CDR1 SGHNT and CDR2 YYREEE (reference sequence). CDR3 size: 15 residues. Written as DNA, the CDR3 is TGTGTCAGCAGCTTGGCCGGACAGGGGGCGTCTGGCTACACCTTC. This gives the protein CVSSLAGQGASGYTF.

This sequence joins TRBV11-2 and TRBJ1-4; perhaps TRBD1 as D (5 bases). The CDR3 contains 14 residues. V was trimmed by 5 bases and J by 8 bases, leaving 15 bases between them. The V gene's germline CDR1 is SGHAT and CDR2 FQNNGV. CDR3: CASSLYRDSEKLFF. In nucleotides, the CDR3 is TGTGCCAGCAGCCTTTATCGGGACTCCGAAAAACTGTTTTTT.

This chain joins TRBV29-1 and TRBJ1-1; no reliable D call. The CDR3 runs to 14 residues. The germline V gene encodes CDR1 SQVTM and CDR2 ANQGSEA. V lost 4 bases to trimming and J lost 0 bases, with 12 bases between them. CDR3 coding DNA: TGCAGCGTTGGCTCGGAGGGATTGAACACTGAAGCTTTCTTT. This sequence encodes CSVGSEGLNTEAFF.

V gene TRBV6-5 combines with J gene TRBJ1-5; TRBD1 matches 7 bases. With V trimmed by 6 bases and J by 5 bases, 4 bases remained unmatched. Germline CDR1 reads MNHEY; CDR2 reads SVGAGI. This CDR3 is built from 13 residues. Written as DNA, the CDR3 is TGTGCCAGCAGCGGGACAGTCCATCAGCCCCAGCATTTT. Its translation: CASSGTVHQPQHF.

The V gene is TRBV5-1, the J gene TRBJ2-3; 10 bases are shared with TRBD1. The CDR3 has 15 residues. Trimming removed 3 bases from V and 3 bases from J; junction bases left unmatched: 4. Germline V gene lookup returns CDR1 SGHRS and CDR2 YFSETQ. The CDR3 is CASSWTGGTTDTQYF. The CDR3 DNA is TGCGCCAGCAGCTGGACAGGGGGAACGACAGATACGCAGTATTTT.

The CDR3 is CASSLGQGSGYGYTF. The CDR3 region has the DNA TGCGCCAGCAGCTTGGGACAGGGGTCCGGCTATGGCTACACCTTC. The rearrangement joins TRBV5-1 to TRBJ1-2; 8 bases are a match to TRBD1. CDR1 is SGHRS, CDR2 YFSETQ, per germline. This CDR3 contains 15 residues. V dropped 0 bases and J dropped 4; count of bases not matched to a gene: 5.

The J gene is TRBJ2-7, the V gene TRBV5-1, with D possibly TRBD1 on 5 matching bases. This CDR3 contains 17 residues. Germline loops: CDR1 SGHRS, CDR2 YFSETQ. Trimming removed 1 base at V and 3 bases at J, with 20 bases between. The CDR3: CASSLNSRTKPHYEQYF. CDR3 DNA sequence: TGCGCCAGCAGCTTGAACAGCAGGACAAAGCCCCACTACGAGCAGTACTTC.

This chain joins TRBV7-9 and TRBJ2-1; D possibly corresponds to TRBD2 (6 bases). Germline CDR1 and CDR2: SEHNR and FQNEAQ (reference sequence). CDR3 length: 15 amino acids. With 2 bases removed from V and 4 bases from J, the gap between germline ends came to 12 bases. Here the CDR3 DNA reads TGTGCCAGCAGCTTAAGAGCGGGCGCATACAATGAGCAGTTCTTC. Amino acids: CASSLRAGAYNEQFF.

The chain links TRBV19 to TRBJ2-5, with D tentatively TRBD1 (6 bases). CDR1 and CDR2 (germline): LNHDA, SQIVND (reference sequence). V shed 7 bases and J shed 5 bases, with 14 bases lying between them. There are 13 residues in the CDR3. CDR3 coding DNA: TGTGCCAGTAAGGTGACAGGTGGGGAGACCCAGTACTTC. It encodes CASKVTGGETQYF.

V usage is TRBV30 and J usage is TRBJ1-1; 7 bases fit TRBD1. V gave up 8 bases and J gave up 1 base; unmatched junction bases: 7. This CDR3 has 13 amino acids. Germline CDR1 is GTSNPN and CDR2 is SVGIG (reference sequence). DNA of the CDR3: TGTGCCAGTCAACAGGGGCGGAACACTGAAGCTTTCTTT. Translation gives CASQQGRNTEAFF.

This clone showed up just once. V is TRBV7-8 and J is TRBJ1-5; tentatively, D is TRBD1 (6 bases). V lost 6 bases and J 4 bases, leaving 19 bases between the germline ends. CDR3 length: 16 amino acids. Looked up from germline, CDR1 is SGHVS and CDR2 is FQNEAQ. This CDR3 reads CASSLMSDRPNQPQHF. For the CDR3, the DNA is TGTGCCAGCAGTCTTATGTCGGACAGACCAAATCAGCCCCAGCATTTT.

The chain uses TRBV9 and TRBJ2-1, with 8 bases lining up with TRBD2. Germline V gene data show CDR1 as SGDLS and CDR2 as YYNGEE. The ends lost 3 bases at V and 5 bases at J; junction bases unmatched: 4. The CDR3 loop spans 14 amino acids. The CDR3 is CASSASGSHNEQFF. Written as DNA, the CDR3 is TGTGCCAGCAGCGCCAGCGGGAGCCACAATGAGCAGTTCTTC.